Following are 23 T cell receptor beta chains from one sample sequenced in a study of CD8+ T cells in alopecia areata. Sequencing templates came from extracted RNA that was reverse transcribed into cDNA. Profiled with immunoSEQ multiplex PCR; TCRdb holds only in-frame clones, not every one. The table has about 15,000 clones, roughly 60% seen once. Peripheral blood, together with lesional scalp punch biopsies, was collected from alopecia areata patients. Material: skin. These receptors were taken from a human donor with alopecia areata.

This clone is labeled as medium-sized. The chain couples TRBV7-6 to TRBJ2-7; TRBD2 matches 7 bases. CDR3 size: 13 residues. The junction had 4 bases not matched to a gene; V was cut back by 1 base and J by 7 bases. Germline V gene data show CDR1 as SGHVS and CDR2 as FNYEAQ. The CDR3 loop reads CASSLGAGREQYF. CDR3 coding DNA: TGTGCCAGCAGCTTAGGAGCGGGAAGGGAGCAGTACTTC.

The chain has TRBV7-9 and TRBJ2-6; no clear D gene. V lost 1 base and J lost 0, with 1 base in between. The CDR3 runs to 14 residues. Germline V gives CDR1 SEHNR, CDR2 FQNEAQ (reference sequence). The CDR3 spells CASSLDSGANVLTF. As DNA, the CDR3 is TGTGCCAGCAGCTTAGACTCTGGGGCCAACGTCCTGACTTTC.

This clone was seen more than once but under ten times. The genes are TRBV7-9 and TRBJ2-1; unclear D gene. The CDR3 length is 14 residues. The ends were cut back, 5 bases at V and 4 bases at J, with 12 bases in the middle. The germline gives CDR1 SEHNR, CDR2 FQNEAQ (reference sequence). CDR3 sequence: CASSPRTSYNEQFF. CDR3 DNA: TGTGCCAGCAGCCCACGGACGTCTTACAATGAGCAGTTCTTC.

The rearrangement uses TRBV5-1 and TRBJ2-1, with D uncertain. This CDR3 spans 13 amino acids. Germline lookup yields CDR1 SGHRS and CDR2 YFSETQ. V was clipped by 0 bases and J by 4 bases, with 5 bases between them. Here the CDR3 reads CASSLDEYNEQFF. CDR3 in DNA: TGCGCCAGCAGCTTGGACGAATACAATGAGCAGTTCTTC.

This clone occurred a few times. The gene calls are TRBV6-1 and TRBJ1-3; D unclear. The CDR3 totals 15 residues. In germline, CDR1 is MNHNS, CDR2 SASEGT. Trimming stripped 5 bases from V and 0 bases from J, with 11 bases between. This CDR3 reads CASSNLWSSGNTIYF. CDR3 coding DNA: TGTGCCAGCAGTAACCTTTGGAGCTCTGGAAACACCATATATTTT.

This chain joins TRBV29-1 and TRBJ1-5, with TRBD1 identical over 7 bases. The germline CDR1 and CDR2 sequences are SQVTM and ANQGSEA. CDR3 length: 14 residues. The trim removed 4 bases at V and 5 bases at J, leaving 8 bases unmatched. The CDR3 nucleotides are TGCAGCGTTGCTTCCAGGGGGGGGGATCAGCCCCAGCATTTT. It translates to CSVASRGGDQPQHF.

This sequence joins TRBV18 and TRBJ2-3, with a tentative D call TRBD2 (6 bases). Per the germline V gene, CDR1 is KGHSH and CDR2 is LQKENI. Deletions cut 6 bases from V and 1 base from J, with 29 bases between. The CDR3 contains 20 residues. CDR3 DNA: TGTGCCAGCTCCCGGGATGGGAGTCTAGCGACTCCGGAACGCACAGATACGCAGTATTTT. This gives the protein CASSRDGSLATPERTDTQYF. The full variable domain, completed using reference TRBV18 and TRBJ2-3, is NAGVMQNPRHLVRRRGQEARLRCSPMKGHSHVYWYRQLPEEGLKFMVYLQKENIIDESGMPKERFSAEFPKEGPSILRIQQVVRGDSAAYFCASSRDGSLATPERTDTQYFGPGTRLTVL.

The chain carries TRBV5-1 and TRBJ2-1, with 11 bases lining up with TRBD2. Germline V CDR1 and CDR2: SGHRS, YFSETQ. Trimming at V came to 4 bases and at J to 6 bases, leaving 18 bases not matched to a gene. The CDR3 has 19 amino acids. The CDR3 is CASSTGGLAVPQPSNEQFF. The CDR3 region has the DNA TGCGCCAGCAGCACGGGGGGACTAGCGGTACCACAGCCTTCCAATGAGCAGTTCTTC. Combining the CDR3 with reference TRBV5-1 and TRBJ2-1 gives the whole variable domain KAGVTQTPRYLIKTRGQQVTLSCSPISGHRSVSWYQQTPGQGLQFLFEYFSETQRNKGNFPGRFSGRQFSNSRSEMNVSTLELGDSALYLCASSTGGLAVPQPSNEQFFGPGTRLTVL.

This clone was detected only a few times. This chain links TRBV5-1 with TRBJ2-1, with D unresolved. CDR1 is SGHRS and CDR2 is YFSETQ in the germline V gene. The CDR3 has 15 residues. The V end was cut by 0 bases, the J end by 0 bases, with 7 bases between. CDR3 sequence reads: CASSLEGVSYNEQFF. CDR3 nucleotide sequence: TGCGCCAGCAGCTTGGAAGGCGTCTCCTACAATGAGCAGTTCTTC.

The chain couples TRBV30 to TRBJ2-1; D call uncertain. The V gene's germline CDR1 is GTSNPN and CDR2 SVGIG (reference sequence). This CDR3 is 14 amino acids long. V was cut by 5 bases and J by 0 bases, with 11 bases left in between. In DNA, the CDR3 is TGTGCCTGGGGGCGCAGGAGCTCCTACAATGAGCAGTTCTTC. Amino acid sequence: CAWGRRSSYNEQFF. The full variable domain, rest sourced from reference TRBV30 and TRBJ2-1, is SQTIHQWPATLVQPVGSPLSLECTVEGTSNPNLYWYRQAAGRGLQLLFYSVGIGQISSEVPQNLSASRPQDRQFILSSKKLLLSDSGFYLCAWGRRSSYNEQFFGPGTRLTVL.

This chain connects TRBV10-1 to TRBJ2-3; unclear D gene. The germline V gene encodes CDR1 WNHNN and CDR2 SYGVQD (reference sequence). V shed 5 bases and J shed 6 bases, with 12 bases lying between them. This CDR3 has 13 residues. CDR3 bases: TGCGCCAGCAGTTCTGCCGGTTGGGATACGCAGTATTTT. It specifies CASSSAGWDTQYF.

The chain recombines TRBV15 with TRBJ2-1, with 8 bases lining up with TRBD2. The germline gives CDR1 LNHNV, CDR2 YYDKDF (reference sequence). The CDR3 loop spans 14 amino acids. J was trimmed by 7 bases and V by 3 bases; bases with no gene match: 5. The DNA for the CDR3 is TGTGCCACCAGCAGGGGGACTAGGAGGAATGAGCAGTTCTTC. This codes for CATSRGTRRNEQFF.

This chain connects TRBV6-5 to TRBJ2-7; weak D call: TRBD1 (6 bases). The V gene lost 7 bases and the J gene lost 6 bases, with 13 bases spanning the gap. This CDR3 has 12 residues. Germline CDR1 reads MNHEY; CDR2 reads SVGAGI. In nucleotides, the CDR3 is TGTGCCAGCACAACAGGGTCTGGCGAGCAGTACTTC. Protein sequence: CASTTGSGEQYF.

Regarding this clone: The CDR3 carries no conserved terminal phenylalanine or tryptophan, so it likely arises from a read error. The DNA is omitted, as the CDR3 cannot be located on it reliably, and the CDR3 follows TCRdb's listing. The chain has TRBV28 and TRBJ1-1. Counting both end residues, the CDR3 totals 11 amino acids. Germline CDR1 MDHEN, CDR2 SYDVKM. The CDR3 spells CASTGDPGTLN.

A few counts support this clone. CDR3: CASSLNPGADDTEAFF. CDR3 nucleotide sequence: TGTGCCAGCAGCCTAAATCCCGGTGCAGACGACACTGAAGCTTTCTTT. The rearrangement uses TRBV13 and TRBJ1-1; D gene ambiguous. V dropped 5 bases and J dropped 3 bases, with 19 bases sitting between them. This CDR3 is 16 amino acids long. The germline V gene has CDR1 PRHDT and CDR2 FYEKMQ (reference sequence).

This clone was seen a few times. The chain carries TRBV7-8 and TRBJ2-1, with 12 bases that match TRBD2. The ends lost 8 bases at V and 4 bases at J; junction bases unmatched: 6. This CDR3 spans 15 amino acids. Germline V lookup: CDR1 SGHVS, CDR2 FQNEAQ. CDR3 amino acids: CASLGLAGPYNEQFF. In DNA form, the CDR3 reads TGTGCCAGCCTAGGACTAGCGGGACCTTACAATGAGCAGTTCTTC.

Relative to its sample, this clone is medium-sized. For the CDR3, the DNA is TGTGCCAGCAGTTATGACAGACTGAACACTGAAGCTTTCTTT. This translates into CASSYDRLNTEAFF. V is TRBV7-3 and J is TRBJ1-1, with a possible D match to TRBD1 (5 bases). The germline V gene encodes CDR1 SGHTA and CDR2 FQGTGA. The CDR3 is 14 amino acids. V was clipped by 6 bases and J by 0 bases, with 11 bases between them. Together with reference TRBV7-3 and TRBJ1-1, the CDR3 gives the full variable domain: GAGVSQTPSNKVTEKGKYVELRCDPISGHTALYWYRQSLGQGPEFLIYFQGTGAADDSGLPNDRFFAVRPEGSVSTLKIQRTERGDSAVYLCASSYDRLNTEAFFGQGTRLTVV.

This chain uses TRBV7-9 with TRBJ2-1; 10 bases are a match to TRBD2. CDR3 size: 15 residues. J gave up 7 bases and V 1 base, and 4 bases lay outside the gene matches. Germline V gene sequence: CDR1 SEHNR, CDR2 FQNEAQ (reference sequence). CDR3 region: CASSLVSGRKNEQFF. Here the CDR3 DNA reads TGTGCCAGCAGCTTAGTTAGCGGGAGGAAGAATGAGCAGTTCTTC.

This sequence joins TRBV27 and TRBJ2-4; TRBD1 matches at 7 bases. There are 16 residues in the CDR3. Germline trimming cut 5 bases from V and 3 bases from J; bases unmatched to any gene: 10. The germline gives CDR1 MNHEY, CDR2 SMNVEV (reference sequence). The CDR3 nucleotides read TGTGCCAGCAGTAACAGGGGCATGCGTGGCAAAAACATTCAGTACTTC. Protein product: CASSNRGMRGKNIQYF.

With regard to this clone: A far larger clone is just one base off, so this is likely a read error. This chain connects TRBV6-5 to TRBJ1-5, with 8 bases matching TRBD1. The germline V gene has CDR1 MNHEY and CDR2 SVGAGI. The CDR3 sequence is 13 residues long. CDR3 sequence: CASRDRAHQPQDF. The CDR3 region has the DNA TGTGCCAGCAGGGACAGGGCGCATCAGCCCCAGGATTTT.

The rearrangement uses TRBV5-4 and TRBJ2-4; a possible D gene is TRBD1 (5 bases). V lost 0 bases and J lost 5, with 15 bases in between. Germline CDR1 reads SGHNT; CDR2 reads YYREEE (reference sequence). The CDR3 totals 16 residues. In DNA, the CDR3 is TGTGCCAGCAGCTTGGGGGGCCCGGCCCAGCAAAACATTCAGTACTTC. Its translation: CASSLGGPAQQNIQYF.

A remark on this clone: At the DNA level, this CDR3 is encoded by other sequences in the same sample as well. The chain recombines TRBV28 with TRBJ2-1, with D tentatively TRBD1 (6 bases). Germline V gives CDR1 MDHEN, CDR2 SYDVKM. This CDR3 has 14 amino acids. The V and J ends lost 7 bases and 10 bases respectively, with 20 bases between them. The chain's CDR3 is CASTLWFRGNEQFF. In DNA, the CDR3 is TGTGCCAGCACTCTATGGTTCAGGGGCAACGAGCAGTTCTTC.

Relative to its sample, this clone is medium-sized. The chain combines TRBV5-1 with TRBJ2-3; D unresolved. V gave up 3 bases and J gave up 10 bases, with 12 bases separating them. Germline V lookup: CDR1 SGHRS, CDR2 YFSETQ. This CDR3 has 12 amino acids. The DNA for the CDR3 is TGCGCCAGCAGCTCAAGTCTTACGGCGCAGTATTTT. It codes for CASSSSLTAQYF.